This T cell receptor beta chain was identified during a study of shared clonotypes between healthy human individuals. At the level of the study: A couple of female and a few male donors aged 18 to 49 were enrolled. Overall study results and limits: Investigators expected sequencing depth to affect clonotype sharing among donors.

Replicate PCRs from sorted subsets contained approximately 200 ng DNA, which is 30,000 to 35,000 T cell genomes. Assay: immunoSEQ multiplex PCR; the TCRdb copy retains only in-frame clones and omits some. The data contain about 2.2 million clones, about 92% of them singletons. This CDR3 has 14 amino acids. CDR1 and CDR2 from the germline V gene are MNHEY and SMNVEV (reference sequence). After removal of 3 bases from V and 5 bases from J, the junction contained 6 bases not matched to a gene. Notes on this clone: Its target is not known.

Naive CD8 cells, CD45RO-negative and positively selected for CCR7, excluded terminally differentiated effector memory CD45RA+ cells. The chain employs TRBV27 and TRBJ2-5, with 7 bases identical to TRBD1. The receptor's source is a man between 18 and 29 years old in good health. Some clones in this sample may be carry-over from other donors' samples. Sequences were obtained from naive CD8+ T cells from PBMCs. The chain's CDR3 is CASSFTGVVETQYF. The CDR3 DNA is TGTGCCAGCAGTTTCACAGGGGTAGTGGAGACCCAGTACTTC.